The clone carrying this T cell receptor (beta chain) has just a few counts. The antigen remains undetermined. The record originates from a study of early T cells in non-severe SARS-CoV-2 infection. Study conclusions and caveats: Missing private and CD4 specificities, VDJdb matching favored anti-spike CD8 responses.

TCRdb redid the calling of the 5' RACE reads with MiXCR, one entry per CDR3 protein. This repertoire shows approximately 45,000 distinct CDR3 sequences, 7% to 7.5% found once; its top ten account for 4% to 5.5%. V lost 4 bases to trimming and J lost 2 bases, with 6 bases between them. There are 12 residues in the CDR3. CDR1 is SGHRS and CDR2 is YFSETQ in the germline V gene. The V gene is TRBV5-1, the J gene TRBJ1-1; unclear D gene. Sequencing used whole blood. The clonotype originates from an adult who was a healthcare worker with PCR-confirmed SARS-CoV-2 infection or an uninfected control (not recorded which). CDR3 in DNA: TGCGCCAGCAGCGAAGTTAACACTGAAGCTTTCTTT. This sequence encodes CASSEVNTEAFF.